The 8 T cell receptor beta chains below come from one sample, sequenced in a study of T cell changes during pregnancy in multiple sclerosis. Profiled with immunoSEQ multiplex PCR; TCRdb holds only in-frame clones, not every one. The table has over 60,000 clones, roughly nine tenths seen once. This sample comprised CD4+ T cells from peripheral blood mononuclear cells, obtained in the third trimester of pregnancy. The receptors were gathered from a female donor in good health, enrolled as a control in a pregnancy study.

This chain connects TRBV27 to TRBJ1-1; TRBD1 agrees at 7 bases. In germline, CDR1 is MNHEY, CDR2 SMNVEV (reference sequence). This CDR3 has 15 amino acids. V was pared by 6 bases and J by 2 bases, with 9 bases of the junction left unmatched. This CDR3 reads CASSQTGTVNTEAFF. The DNA of the CDR3 is TGTGCCAGCAGCCAAACCGGGACAGTTAACACTGAAGCTTTCTTT.

The chain employs TRBV11-2 and TRBJ1-1, with unresolved D. The germline V gene has CDR1 SGHAT and CDR2 FQNNGV. V shed 5 bases and J shed 1 base, with 8 bases lying between them. The CDR3 length is 13 residues. The CDR3: CASSKRENTEAFF. The DNA of the CDR3 is TGTGCCAGCAGCAAGCGGGAGAACACTGAAGCTTTCTTT.

DNA of the CDR3: TGTGCCAGCAGCCTACGGATAACCGGGGGGAATGGCTACACCTTC. Protein: CASSLRITGGNGYTF. V and J are TRBV16 and TRBJ1-2; a weak D match, TRBD1 (5 bases). In germline, CDR1 is KGHSY, CDR2 FQNENV. Trimming pared 4 bases from V and 6 bases from J, leaving 18 bases between. This CDR3 is built from 15 residues. The variable domain in full, completed from reference TRBV16 and TRBJ1-2, reads GEEVAQTPKHLVRGEGQKAKLYCAPIKGHSYVFWYQQVLKNEFKFLISFQNENVFDETGMPKERFSAKCLPNSPCSLEIQATKLEDSAVYFCASSLRITGGNGYTFGSGTRLTVV.

The chain joins TRBV2 to TRBJ2-1; 7 bases are shared with TRBD1. This CDR3 comprises 13 residues. From germline, CDR1 is SNHLY and CDR2 FYNNEI. V trimming: 9 bases; J trimming: 3 bases; junction bases outside the gene matches: 5. The CDR3 DNA is TGTGCCAGTGTGACAGGGATCTACAATGAGCAGTTCTTC. Protein: CASVTGIYNEQFF.

The chain is built from TRBV7-2 and TRBJ2-7, with 10 bases matching TRBD1. CDR3 size: 15 residues. J gave up 3 bases and V 5 bases, and 7 bases lay outside the gene matches. The germline gives CDR1 SGHTA, CDR2 FQGNSA. The CDR3 DNA follows: TGTGCCAGCAGCCGCTCGACAGGGGGCTACTACGAGCAGTACTTC. Its translation is CASSRSTGGYYEQYF. Drawing the rest from reference TRBV7-2 and TRBJ2-7, the complete variable domain is GAGVSQSPSNKVTEKGKDVELRCDPISGHTALYWYRQSLGQGLEFLIYFQGNSAPDKSGLPSDRFSAERTGGSVSTLTIQRTQQEDSAVYLCASSRSTGGYYEQYFGPGTRLTVT.

The chain couples TRBV11-3 to TRBJ1-1; D call uncertain. The CDR3 consists of 13 residues. Trimming left V 5 bases short and J 3 bases short, with 10 bases between. CDR1 is SGHNT, CDR2 YENEEA, per germline. As DNA, the CDR3 is TGTGCCAGCAGCCGCAGCGGGCACACTGAAGCTTTCTTT. This encodes CASSRSGHTEAFF. Variable domain in full (rest from reference TRBV11-3 and TRBJ1-1): EAGVVQSPRYKIIEKKQPVAFWCNPISGHNTLYWYLQNLGQGPELLIRYENEEAVDDSQLPKDRFSAERLKGVDSTLKIQPAELGDSAVYLCASSRSGHTEAFFGQGTRLTVV.

V gene TRBV19 combines with J gene TRBJ2-1, with 8 bases aligning to TRBD1. The CDR3 sequence is 13 residues long. Unmatched junction bases numbered 3, after V lost 6 bases and J lost 5 bases. CDR1 and CDR2 from the germline V gene are LNHDA and SQIVND (reference sequence). In DNA, the CDR3 is TGTGCCAGTAGAGGACAGGGAAACAATGAGCAGTTCTTC. It encodes CASRGQGNNEQFF.

The chain is built from TRBV10-1 and TRBJ1-2, with D possibly being TRBD1 (6 bases). The CDR3 extends over 13 amino acids. The germline gives CDR1 WNHNN, CDR2 SYGVQD (reference sequence). V gave up 6 bases and J gave up 2 bases, with 10 bases separating them. CDR3 amino acids: CASRDRKNYGYTF. The CDR3, as DNA: TGCGCCAGCAGGGACAGAAAAAACTATGGCTACACCTTC.